The rows below give T cell receptor beta chains drawn from one sample of a study of blood T cells in healthy people across ages. TCRdb reprocessed the 5' RACE reads with MiXCR, giving one entry per CDR3 protein. This sample has 750,000 to 1,000,000 distinct CDR3 sequences, with 29% found just once. These records were also assigned to another study, of T cells of mothers and their children.

What was sequenced was blood. All receptors come from a woman in her forties in good health. Each CDR3 is given with its conserved first and last residue. The D gene is left open where the match is weak. A row's size may be missing; if present it is once, few, many or a size class.

D	size	V	J	CDR3	DNA
TRBD1	many	TRBV5-8	TRBJ1-2	CASSGSRTGAFGAYTF	TGTGCCAGCAGCGGAAGTCGGACAGGGGCCTTTGGTGCCTACACCTTC
.	few	TRBV2	TRBJ2-3	CAGTRISTDTQYF	TGTGCCGGTACTCGGATAAGCACAGATACGCAGTATTTT
TRBD1	few	TRBV7-9	TRBJ2-7	CASSLGDRVWEQYF	TGTGCCAGCAGCTTAGGGGACAGGGTGTGGGAGCAGTACTTC
.	few	TRBV5-1	TRBJ1-2	CASSLDGEIYGYTF	TGCGCCAGCAGCTTGGACGGGGAAATCTATGGCTACACCTTC
.	few	TRBV5-1	TRBJ1-1	CASKPEGGALRAFF	TGCGCCAGCAAGCCAGAGGGAGGGGCCCTTAGGGCTTTCTTT
.	few	TRBV5-1	TRBJ2-2	CASSLVPQTNTGELFF	TGCGCCAGCAGCTTGGTCCCACAGACGAACACCGGGGAGCTGTTTTTT
.	.	TRBV3-1	TRBJ1-5	CASTHGQSNQPQHF	TGTGCCAGCACCCACGGACAGTCCAATCAGCCCCAGCATTTT
.	many	TRBV4-1	TRBJ2-7	CASSQQGVGYEQYF	TGCGCCAGCAGCCAACAAGGAGTAGGGTACGAGCAGTACTTC
TRBD1	many	TRBV5-6	TRBJ2-5	CASSLVGQGTETQYF	TGTGCCAGCAGCTTGGTGGGACAGGGAACAGAGACCCAGTACTTC
.	many	TRBV7-9	TRBJ2-7	CASSPRVDYEQYF	TGTGCCAGCAGTCCCAGGGTGGACTACGAGCAGTACTTC
.	.	TRBV24-1	TRBJ2-3	CATSDSGRGTGTDTQYF	TGTGCCACCAGTGATTCGGGACGGGGGACCGGCACAGATACGCAGTATTTT
.	.	TRBV20-1	TRBJ1-6	CSARAQGLEYNSPLHF	TGCAGTGCTAGAGCCCAGGGGTTAGAGTATAATTCACCCCTCCACTTT
TRBD2	many	TRBV7-2	TRBJ2-1	CASCPLGGSYNEQFF	TGTGCCAGCTGCCCCTTGGGGGGGTCCTACAATGAGCAGTTCTTC
.	.	TRBV5-1	TRBJ2-7	CASRPGGTSPYEQYF	TGCGCCAGCAGGCCTGGGGGGACCTCGCCTTACGAGCAGTACTTC
.	many	TRBV7-2	TRBJ2-1	CASSPQYSVNEQFF	TGTGCCAGCAGCCCTCAATACTCAGTCAATGAGCAGTTCTTC
TRBD2	.	TRBV29-1	TRBJ2-7	CSVAVTSGYYEQYF	TGCAGCGTTGCTGTGACTAGCGGATACTACGAGCAGTACTTC
.	few	TRBV6-6	TRBJ2-7	CASSLFQGPAYEQYF	TGTGCCAGCAGTTTATTTCAGGGGCCGGCCTACGAGCAGTACTTC
.	.	TRBV20-1	TRBJ1-1	CSARDHRGLLGGTEAFF	TGCAGTGCTAGAGATCATAGGGGGTTGCTCGGAGGCACTGAAGCTTTCTTT
.	.	TRBV9	TRBJ1-1	CASSGHTGRAEAFF	TGTGCCAGCAGCGGACATACAGGGAGAGCTGAAGCTTTCTTT
.	few	TRBV12-3/TRBV12-4	TRBJ1-4	CASSLTEGEKLFF	TGTGCCAGCAGTTTAACCGAAGGGGAAAAACTGTTTTTT
.	many	TRBV7-2	TRBJ1-5	CASSLVGVNQPQHF	TGTGCCAGCAGCTTAGTCGGGGTCAATCAGCCCCAGCATTTT
.	.	TRBV12-3/TRBV12-4	TRBJ2-5	CASSRGSTYQETQYF	TGTGCCAGCAGCCGGGGGTCCACGTACCAAGAGACCCAGTACTTC